A selection of T cell receptor beta chains follows, all from one sample in a study of blood T cell repertoires in COVID-19. Assay: immunoSEQ multiplex PCR; the TCRdb copy retains only in-frame clones and omits some. The repertoire includes nearly 250,000 clones, more than 80% of them detected once, and around 0.85% sits in the top ten. Sequencing was carried out using PBMCs or T cells enriched from blood (not recorded which). The receptors were sampled from a man aged 45-60 years who had been exposed to COVID-19. Both conserved end residues are part of each CDR3. A D gene is named only where the DNA matches it firmly. Rows may omit the clone size; those that give it use once, few, many or a size class.

size: .; D: TRBD2; V: TRBV5-1; J: TRBJ2-2; DNA: TGCGCCAGCAGCTCCGTAGCGGGAGTCTCCGGGGAGCTGTTTTTT; CDR3: CASSSVAGVSGELFF
size: .; D: TRBD2; V: TRBV18; J: TRBJ2-5; DNA: TGTGCCAGCTCACCACCGACTAGCGGGATGCAGACCCAGTACTTC; CDR3: CASSPPTSGMQTQYF
size: .; D: TRBD1; V: TRBV5-4; J: TRBJ1-4; DNA: TGTGCCAGCAGTAAAACAGGGGGGGGTGGCGAAAAACTGTTTTTT; CDR3: CASSKTGGGGEKLFF
size: once; D: .; V: TRBV28; J: TRBJ1-5; DNA: TGTGCCAGCAGTTTATATTTGGCGGCAGGGTATAATCAGCCCCAGCATTTT; CDR3: CASSLYLAAGYNQPQHF
size: .; D: TRBD2; V: TRBV24-1; J: TRBJ2-3; DNA: TGTGCCACCAGTGACCCCGGGACTAGCGGTTTTACAGATACGCAGTATTTT; CDR3: CATSDPGTSGFTDTQYF
size: .; D: .; V: TRBV9; J: TRBJ1-3; DNA: TGTGCCAGCAGCGTCCTTCCCTCTGGAAACACCATATATTTT; CDR3: CASSVLPSGNTIYF
size: .; D: TRBD2; V: TRBV9; J: TRBJ2-2; DNA: TGTGCCAGCAGCGTAGGGACTAGCGGGGGCGGGGAGCTGTTTTTT; CDR3: CASSVGTSGGGELFF
size: .; D: .; V: TRBV19; J: TRBJ1-2; DNA: TGTGCCAGTAGTATGTCGAGGGCCCCTAACTATGGCTACACCTTC; CDR3: CASSMSRAPNYGYTF
size: .; D: .; V: TRBV10-3; J: TRBJ2-2; DNA: TGTGCCATCAAGGGGGGGGCGGACACCGGGGAGCTGTTTTTT; CDR3: CAIKGGADTGELFF
size: .; D: .; V: TRBV14; J: TRBJ1-2; DNA: TGTGCCAGCAGCCCTGAGAGGGTCCCCTATGGCTACACCTTC; CDR3: CASSPERVPYGYTF
size: .; D: TRBD2; V: TRBV27; J: TRBJ2-1; DNA: TGTGCCAGCAGTTTAGTTCTTGCGGGAGTCGAGTTCTTC; CDR3: CASSLVLAGVEFF
size: .; D: .; V: TRBV2; J: TRBJ1-4; DNA: TGTGCCAGCAGTGGGGGGGACTATTCCTCTAATGAAAAACTGTTTTTT; CDR3: CASSGGDYSSNEKLFF
size: few; D: TRBD2; V: TRBV6-5; J: TRBJ2-7; DNA: TGTGCCAGCACCCGGGGGGGAGCCGCCTACGAGCAGTACTTC; CDR3: CASTRGGAAYEQYF
size: .; D: TRBD1; V: TRBV9; J: TRBJ2-7; DNA: TGTGCCAGCAGCGTAGCGGGACAGGAACACTCCTACGAGCAGTACTTC; CDR3: CASSVAGQEHSYEQYF
size: .; D: TRBD2; V: TRBV6-6; J: TRBJ2-1; DNA: TGTGCCAGCAGACCAACTAGCGGGGACTACAATGAGCAGTTCTTC; CDR3: CASRPTSGDYNEQFF
size: .; D: .; V: TRBV28; J: TRBJ1-4; DNA: TGTGCCAGCAATGTGCCGGGTTCTAATGAAAAACTGTTTTTT; CDR3: CASNVPGSNEKLFF
size: .; D: .; V: TRBV7-6; J: TRBJ2-5; DNA: TGTGCCAGCAGCTTGGATTGGCGGGATCTAGCGGAGACCCAGTACTTC; CDR3: CASSLDWRDLAETQYF
size: .; D: TRBD1; V: TRBV10-3; J: TRBJ1-6; DNA: TGTGCCATCAGTGAGCGACAGGGGGGGAATTCACCCCTCCACTTT; CDR3: CAISERQGGNSPLHF
size: .; D: TRBD1; V: TRBV25-1; J: TRBJ1-6; DNA: TGTGCCAGCAGGAGGTCAGGGGGCCTTAATTCACCCCTCCACTTT; CDR3: CASRRSGGLNSPLHF
size: .; D: .; V: TRBV15; J: TRBJ1-2; DNA: TGTGCCACCAGCAGGGAGGAGCTGGGAGGTCGACCTGGCTACACCTTC; CDR3: CATSREELGGRPGYTF
size: .; D: .; V: TRBV2; J: TRBJ1-3; DNA: TGTGCCAGCAGGAGAGCTGGAAACACCATATATTTT; CDR3: CASRRAGNTIYF
size: .; D: TRBD2; V: TRBV5-4; J: TRBJ2-5; DNA: TGTGCCAGCAGCACCGGGACTAGCGGGAGGGAGACCCAGTACTTC; CDR3: CASSTGTSGRETQYF
size: .; D: TRBD2; V: TRBV6-5; J: TRBJ2-1; DNA: TGTGCCAGCAGACCCTCTAGCGGCAACTACAATGAGCAGTTCTTC; CDR3: CASRPSSGNYNEQFF
size: .; D: .; V: TRBV18; J: TRBJ1-4; DNA: TGTGCCAGCTCACCCGGGTATGGAGAAAAACTGTTTTTT; CDR3: CASSPGYGEKLFF
size: .; D: .; V: TRBV2; J: TRBJ2-1; DNA: TGTGCCAGCAGCCTCTCAATCTCAGGGGCCCGGGAGCAGTTCTTC; CDR3: CASSLSISGAREQFF
size: .; D: TRBD1; V: TRBV9; J: TRBJ1-1; DNA: TGTGCCAGCAGCGTAGGCCTCGGACAGGGCTATACTGAAGCTTTCTTT; CDR3: CASSVGLGQGYTEAFF
size: once; D: .; V: TRBV18; J: TRBJ1-6; DNA: TGTGCCAGCTCAGCCGGACAGCTATCCAATTCACCCCTCCACTTT; CDR3: CASSAGQLSNSPLHF
size: .; D: TRBD1; V: TRBV10-3; J: TRBJ1-6; DNA: TGTGCCATCAGTGAGCGCGACAGGGTGATTGATTCACCCCTCCACTTT; CDR3: CAISERDRVIDSPLHF
size: .; D: .; V: TRBV4-1; J: TRBJ1-1; DNA: TGCGCCAGCAGCCAGGCCACGCGGGAGACTGAAGCTTTCTTT; CDR3: CASSQATRETEAFF
size: .; D: .; V: TRBV5-1; J: TRBJ2-7; DNA: TGCGCCAGCAGCTTGGGGGCAGGGTCTCCCTACGAGCAGTACTTC; CDR3: CASSLGAGSPYEQYF